This TCR beta chain was obtained from a study of monozygotic twins with inflammatory bowel disease. A remark on this clonotype: Its cognate antigen is unknown.

The CDR3 extends over 16 amino acids. Germline lookup yields CDR1 DFQATT and CDR2 SNEGSKA (reference sequence). Blood, approximately 2.3 ml, was drawn per donor. Study-wide points: Discrimination among different T cell subtypes was not achievable. Support for any single strong IBD-associated signal or clonotype was not found.

cDNA synthesis was performed in eight separate reactions for each sample. TCRdb re-called the 5' RACE reads; every CDR3 protein appears as one record, without DNA. The sample has some 330,000 distinct CDR3 sequences. The sample comprised blood. This clonotype was obtained from a human donor with ulcerative colitis or Crohn's disease, or a healthy co-twin of an affected twin (not recorded which). This chain uses TRBV20-1 with TRBJ2-7; TCRdb returns TRBD1, unconfirmable since there is no DNA. Here the CDR3 reads CSARDGILGTLYEQYF.